Below, one T cell receptor (beta chain) is given with its context. CDR3 length: 11 residues. With 11 bases removed from V and 5 bases from J, the gap between germline ends came to 12 bases. CDR1 and CDR2 from the germline V gene are MNHNS and SASEGT. This sample was taken from a study of T cells in tuberculosis. Study results and caveats: Low-affinity CD1B-GMM tetramer-binding T cells may have been missed.

Sorting used thawed, overnight-rested PBMC stained with anti-CD3, a viability dye and GMM-loaded CD1B tetramer. CD1B tetramers were loaded with Rhodococcus equi-derived C32 glucose monomycolate. Each donor contributed 95,000 to 100,000 sorted tetramer-negative cells. TCRdb keeps only in-frame clones here, not all; method: immunoSEQ multiplex PCR. The sample lists roughly 60,000 clones, about 76% occurring once. The source material was CD1b-GMM tetramer-negative cells sorted from PBMCs. The chain links TRBV6-1 to TRBJ2-5; D is perhaps TRBD2 (7 bases). This clonotype was sampled from an adult woman with latent tuberculosis. The CDR3 region has the DNA TGTGCCGCGGGGGCGCAGGAGACCCAGTACTTC. Amino acids: CAAGAQETQYF.